The entry below describes one T cell receptor (beta chain). Its antigen is currently not known. Qualities for individual bases were not recorded, and no much larger clone is one base off. TCRbeta CDR3 regions were amplified from genomic DNA using the immunoSEQ Assay, a bias-controlled multiplex PCR. Concerning the study's data processing: The number of nucleated cells in each sample was estimated by amplification of reference gene primers within the assay. To quantify the absolute abundance of each unique TCRbeta CDR3 rearrangement, sequence reads were collapsed and filtered. For each sample, productive Simpson clonality was calculated by taking the square root of Simpson's diversity index across productive rearrangements. TCRdb mirrors the immuneACCESS table, restricted to in-frame sequences. Some clones are absent from its copies; in checked studies, under half trace to an unresolved V gene, and the reason for the others is unknown. That table is the source of V, J and clone size, and D and trimming were worked out from the DNA. The sample table lists about 480,000 clones, around 87% of them with a count of one. Approximately 1.8% of the sample comes from the top ten.

This entry belongs to a study of blood T cell repertoires in COVID-19 (dated by TCRdb to about 2020). Some background on the complete study: Samples covering the acute and convalescent phases of COVID-19 were provided by collaborators in the United States, Italy and Spain. The material from the prospective study consisted of cDNA or gDNA derived from T cells, B-cell-depleted T cells, or PBMCs. Deeply sampled blood TCRbeta repertoires from subjects exposed to, actively infected with, or recovered from COVID-19 were included in the dataset. The repertoires were made available in a free public database intended to serve as a resource for research on the immune response to SARS-CoV-2. The samples were drawn from the first 160 participants of the ongoing ImmuneRACE study and from 1,254 subjects provided by 6 global collaborators. The sample metadata nearly always contained a de-identified subject ID, COVID-19 status, age in years and sex. HLA class I and class II types, where available, came from metadata supplied by the sample provider rather than from assay-based typing.

Points the paper makes about the study in general: The quantity of clinical and demographic metadata differed by source and by participant and was supplied without curation.

Participants in the prospective study were enrolled through a virtual design, were aged about 18 to 100 years, and lived in under 25 United States geographic areas. To assign participants to cohorts, the prospective study relied on clinical history that participants themselves reported in a screening survey and a study questionnaire. For ImmuneRACE Cohort 3, a participant was defined as recovered based on two consecutive negative NP/OP PCR tests, clearance by a healthcare professional, or resolution of symptoms. In the prospective study, whole blood, serum and a nasopharyngeal or oropharyngeal swab were collected from each participant by mobile phlebotomists. Additional blood draws and questionnaires over an approximately two-month period could optionally be provided by prospective study participants. Blood samples from the prospective study were shipped frozen or at room temperature prior to DNA extraction.

V is reduced by 1 base and J by 8 bases, leaving a spacing of 12 bases between them. Including cysteine and phenylalanine, the CDR3 has 15 amino acids. The kept DNA is CDR3 alone, 45 bases in frame from the first base. CDR1 and CDR2 are read off the germline V gene as SGHTA and FQGNSA. The sequence was collected from a woman between 35 and 50 years old who had recovered from COVID-19. Sequenced sample: PBMCs or T cells enriched from blood (not recorded which). The chain is made from TRBV7-2 and TRBJ1-6, with the D gene not confidently named. The CDR3 reads CASSLGIVVDSPLHF. The sequenced DNA is TGTGCCAGCAGCTTAGGAATAGTAGTCGATTCACCCCTCCACTTT.